These T cell receptor beta chains were read from a single sample in a study of OX40 agonist ivuxolimab in advanced cancers. Method: immunoSEQ multiplex PCR; TCRdb's copy keeps in-frame clones and lacks some. The repertoire holds 40,000 to 50,000 clones, with 70% to 90% as singletons. Material: CD4+ or CD8+ T cells sorted from blood, obtained in a trial of the OX40 agonist ivuxolimab. The source is an adult with an advanced solid tumor such as melanoma, head and neck, liver or kidney cancer. Both conserved end residues are part of each CDR3. The order of the fields is D gene, clone size, V gene, J gene, CDR3 protein, CDR3 DNA. D genes are given only for firm matches. Some rows have no size entry. The others give once, few or many, or a class for an expanded clone.

D: NA
size: NA
V: TRBV19
J: TRBJ1-3
CDR3: CASSWTDSGNTIYF
DNA: TGTGCCAGTAGTTGGACAGACTCTGGAAACACCATATATTTT

D: NA
size: NA
V: TRBV11-3
J: TRBJ2-1
CDR3: CASSLGGGLNEQFF
DNA: TGTGCCAGCAGCTTAGGGGGCGGCCTCAATGAGCAGTTCTTC

D: NA
size: NA
V: TRBV19
J: TRBJ2-7
CDR3: CASSIIAGSEQYF
DNA: TGTGCCAGTAGTATCATCGCAGGGAGCGAGCAGTACTTC

D: NA
size: NA
V: TRBV7-9
J: TRBJ1-5
CDR3: CASSLEGGGNQPQHF
DNA: TGTGCCAGCAGCTTAGAGGGAGGGGGCAATCAGCCCCAGCATTTT

D: TRBD1
size: NA
V: TRBV6-6
J: TRBJ2-7
CDR3: CASSYSRGGRPTEQYF
DNA: TGTGCCAGCAGTTACTCGAGAGGGGGCCGCCCGACCGAGCAGTACTTC

D: NA
size: NA
V: TRBV18
J: TRBJ2-7
CDR3: CASSPGPRNEQYF
DNA: TGTGCCAGCTCACCCGGCCCGAGGAACGAGCAGTACTTC

D: TRBD1
size: NA
V: TRBV5-4
J: TRBJ1-2
CDR3: CASSLDQSGGYGYTF
DNA: TGTGCCAGCAGCTTGGATCAGTCAGGGGGTTATGGCTACACCTTC

D: TRBD1
size: NA
V: TRBV18
J: TRBJ2-2
CDR3: CASSPRPGGNTGELFF
DNA: TGTGCCAGCTCACCACGGCCAGGGGGCAACACCGGGGAGCTGTTTTTT

D: TRBD1
size: once
V: TRBV27
J: TRBJ1-5
CDR3: CASSQDRGQRRAQHF
DNA: TGTGCCAGCAGCCAAGACAGGGGGCAAAGAAGGGCCCAGCATTTT

D: NA
size: NA
V: TRBV29-1
J: TRBJ2-4
CDR3: CSVGDSRGKNIQYF
DNA: TGCAGCGTGGGGGACTCCAGGGGCAAAAACATTCAGTACTTC

D: TRBD1
size: NA
V: TRBV19
J: TRBJ1-2
CDR3: CASSPRGDRANNYGYTF
DNA: TGTGCCAGTAGTCCTCGGGGGGACAGGGCCAATAACTATGGCTACACCTTC

D: NA
size: NA
V: TRBV6-5
J: TRBJ1-2
CDR3: CASTFGRTTGGYTF
DNA: TGTGCCAGCACTTTCGGACGGACGACGGGTGGCTACACCTTC

D: NA
size: NA
V: TRBV5-1
J: TRBJ1-6
CDR3: CASSPGDYGNSPLHF
DNA: TGCGCCAGCAGCCCAGGGGATTATGGGAATTCACCCCTCCACTTT

D: NA
size: NA
V: TRBV2
J: TRBJ1-6
CDR3: CASRSMWPHHF
DNA: TGTGCCAGCAGGTCAATGTGGCCCCACCACTTT

D: NA
size: NA
V: TRBV19
J: TRBJ2-6
CDR3: CASSMSVGGSGANVLTF
DNA: TGTGCCAGTAGTATGAGTGTTGGGGGCTCTGGGGCCAACGTCCTGACTTTC

D: TRBD2
size: NA
V: TRBV4-2
J: TRBJ2-3
CDR3: CASSQDSGGGAHGDTQYF
DNA: TGTGCCAGCAGCCAAGATAGCGGCGGGGGGGCGCACGGGGATACGCAGTATTTT

D: NA
size: NA
V: TRBV19
J: TRBJ1-5
CDR3: CASSMRGSSNQPQHF
DNA: TGTGCCAGTAGTATGCGGGGGTCGAGCAATCAGCCCCAGCATTTT

D: TRBD1
size: once
V: TRBV7-2
J: TRBJ2-3
CDR3: CASSPQRTGSTDTQYF
DNA: TGTGCCAGCAGCCCCCAACGGACAGGTAGCACAGATACGCAGTATTTT

D: TRBD2
size: NA
V: TRBV11-2
J: TRBJ2-1
CDR3: CASSYGGSPSYNEQFF
DNA: TGTGCCAGCAGTTACGGGGGGTCCCCGTCTTACAATGAGCAGTTCTTC

D: NA
size: NA
V: TRBV27
J: TRBJ1-6
CDR3: CASSSGLGNSPLHF
DNA: TGTGCCAGCAGTTCGGGGTTAGGGAATTCACCCCTCCACTTT

D: TRBD1
size: NA
V: TRBV11-3
J: TRBJ1-6
CDR3: CASSTGTVNSPLHF
DNA: TGTGCCAGCAGCACCGGGACAGTGAATTCACCCCTCCACTTT

D: NA
size: NA
V: TRBV7-9
J: TRBJ1-5
CDR3: CASSPLSQPQHF
DNA: TGTGCCAGCAGCCCCCTGTCGCAGCCCCAGCATTTT